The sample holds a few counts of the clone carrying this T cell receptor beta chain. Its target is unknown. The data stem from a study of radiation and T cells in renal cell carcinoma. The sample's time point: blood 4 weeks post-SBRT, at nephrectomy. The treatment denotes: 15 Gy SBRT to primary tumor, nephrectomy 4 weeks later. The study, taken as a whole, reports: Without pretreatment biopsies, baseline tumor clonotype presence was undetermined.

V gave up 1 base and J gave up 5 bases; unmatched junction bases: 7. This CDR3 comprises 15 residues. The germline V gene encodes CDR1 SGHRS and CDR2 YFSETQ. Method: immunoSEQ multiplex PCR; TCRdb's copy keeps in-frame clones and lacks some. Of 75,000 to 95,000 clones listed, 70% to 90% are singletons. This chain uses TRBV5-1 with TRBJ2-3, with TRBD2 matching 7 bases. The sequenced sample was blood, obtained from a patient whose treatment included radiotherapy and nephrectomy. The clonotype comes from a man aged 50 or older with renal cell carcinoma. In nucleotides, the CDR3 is TGCGCCAGCAGCTTGTTCAGCGGGAATTTAGATACGCAGTATTTT. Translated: CASSLFSGNLDTQYF.